A selection of T cell receptor beta chains follows, all from one sample in a study of OX40 agonist ivuxolimab in advanced cancers. Only in-frame clones appear in the TCRdb table, and some are missing; sequencing was by immunoSEQ multiplex PCR. The sample lists tens of thousands of clones; 65% to 85% were seen once. The sequences come from CD4+ or CD8+ T cells sorted from blood, collected in a trial of the OX40 agonist ivuxolimab. These receptors all come from an adult with an advanced solid tumor such as melanoma, head and neck, liver or kidney cancer. Both conserved end residues are part of each CDR3. The D gene is left open where the match is weak. Only some rows state a clone size, as once, few, many or a class for expanded clones.

size	V	J	D	DNA	CDR3
.	TRBV6-5	TRBJ1-2	.	TGTGCCAGCACGATACCGGGCTCGCTCTATGGCTACACCTTC	CASTIPGSLYGYTF
.	TRBV5-6	TRBJ2-1	.	TGTGCCAGCAGCTTTAGGTTCGGGACGGGACCCTCGTTGAGTGAGCAGTTCTTC	CASSFRFGTGPSLSEQFF
.	TRBV29-1	TRBJ2-7	.	TGCAGCGTTCAGACAGACTACGAGCAGTACTTC	CSVQTDYEQYF
.	TRBV9	TRBJ2-3	.	TGTGCCAGCAGCGTAGAGGCTAGCAGATCCACAGATACGCAGTATTTT	CASSVEASRSTDTQYF
.	TRBV11-2	TRBJ1-1	.	TGTGCCAGCAGCCGCACACAGAACACTGAAGCTTTCTTT	CASSRTQNTEAFF
.	TRBV28	TRBJ2-1	.	TGTGCCAGCAGCAGGGGCTGGAATGAGCAGTTCTTC	CASSRGWNEQFF
.	TRBV9	TRBJ2-1	TRBD1	TGTGCCAGCAGCGCGACAGGGAAGCGGTCCTACAATGAGCAGTTCTTC	CASSATGKRSYNEQFF
.	TRBV11-2	TRBJ1-5	.	TGTGCCAGCAGCCAAGAACAGGCAGCTAGCAATCAGCCCCAGCATTTT	CASSQEQAASNQPQHF
.	TRBV7-2	TRBJ1-2	TRBD1	TGTGCCAGCAGCTCCCTAGGGGGGACAGGGCGAGGCTACACCTTC	CASSSLGGTGRGYTF
.	TRBV6-6	TRBJ2-7	.	TGTGCCAGCAGGGACACCTACGAGCAGTACTTC	CASRDTYEQYF
once	TRBV5-6	TRBJ1-4	.	TGTGCCAGCAGCTTGGCCGGGGCAGGTATTAATGAAAAACTGTTTTTT	CASSLAGAGINEKLFF
.	TRBV29-1	TRBJ2-3	.	TGCAGCGTTGAAGAGGATTCGCGTACAGATACGCAGTATTTT	CSVEEDSRTDTQYF
.	TRBV9	TRBJ2-3	TRBD1	TGTGCCAGCAGTCGAGGACAGGTCACAGATACGCAGTATTTT	CASSRGQVTDTQYF
.	TRBV30	TRBJ1-2	.	TGTGCCTGGAGTATAGGCCGAAGGATAATGGGACGGGGAGACTATGGCTACACCTTC	CAWSIGRRIMGRGDYGYTF
few	TRBV5-1	TRBJ1-2	TRBD1	TGCGCCAGCAGCGTCGCCGGGACAGGGGGTGGCTACACCTTC	CASSVAGTGGGYTF
.	TRBV11-2	TRBJ2-1	.	TGTGCCAGCACTGCGGGGGCGAAGTTCAATGAGCAGTTCTTC	CASTAGAKFNEQFF
.	TRBV10-1	TRBJ1-4	TRBD1	TGCGCCAGCAGTTCCGGGACAGGGAATGAAAAACTGTTTTTT	CASSSGTGNEKLFF
.	TRBV18	TRBJ2-3	TRBD2	TGTGCCAGCTCAGCGACTAGCGGGAGCTCTATGGGGTCAGATACGCAGTATTTT	CASSATSGSSMGSDTQYF
few	TRBV15	TRBJ2-6	.	TGTGCCACCAGCAGTAAGGTCTCTGGGGCCAACGTCCTGACTTTC	CATSSKVSGANVLTF
.	TRBV6-6	TRBJ1-2	.	TGTGCCAGCGGACAGAATTCTAACTATGGCTACACCTTC	CASGQNSNYGYTF
once	TRBV9	TRBJ2-7	TRBD2	TGTGCCAGCAGCTTGTCCGGGACTACCGCCTACGAGCAGTACTTC	CASSLSGTTAYEQYF
.	TRBV5-1	TRBJ1-6	.	TGCGCCAGCAGCTGGACCGGAGGGAGGACACCCCTCCACTTT	CASSWTGGRTPLHF
.	TRBV15	TRBJ2-7	.	TGTGCCACCAGCAGAGATGAGGAGGGGAACGAGCAGTACTTC	CATSRDEEGNEQYF
.	TRBV4-3	TRBJ1-5	TRBD1	TGCGCCAGCAGCCTGGACAGGGGGCTTCATCAGCCCCAGCATTTT	CASSLDRGLHQPQHF
.	TRBV19	TRBJ1-1	.	TGTGCCAGTAGTATCGTCGGGGTGAACACTGAAGCTTTCTTT	CASSIVGVNTEAFF
few	TRBV29-1	TRBJ2-7	.	TGCAGCGTTGAGTCTGTCGACAGTTACCCCTACGAGCAGTACTTC	CSVESVDSYPYEQYF
.	TRBV7-2	TRBJ2-3	.	TGTGCCAGCAGCTTAGCGTCAGGTTGGGGAGATACGCAGTATTTT	CASSLASGWGDTQYF
.	TRBV7-8	TRBJ2-2	TRBD2	TGTGCCACGGGGGAGGGATACACCGGGGAGCTGTTTTTT	CATGEGYTGELFF
few	TRBV5-1	TRBJ2-5	.	TGCGCCAGCAGCCGCATAAGAGAGACCCAGTACTTC	CASSRIRETQYF
.	TRBV19	TRBJ2-3	.	TGTGCCAGTAGTATCATGGGGGCCGGGACAGATACGCAGTATTTT	CASSIMGAGTDTQYF
.	TRBV5-4	TRBJ2-5	.	TGTGCCAGCAGCTTGGTTGCAGAGACCCAGTACTTC	CASSLVAETQYF
.	TRBV7-2	TRBJ1-5	.	TGTGCCAGCAGCCTGGGGCCCGACAGAAGAAATCAGCCCCAGCATTTT	CASSLGPDRRNQPQHF
.	TRBV11-2	TRBJ2-2	TRBD2	TGTGCCAGCAGCTTAACCGGGGAGGGATACGGGGAGCTGTTTTTT	CASSLTGEGYGELFF
.	TRBV2	TRBJ1-1	.	TGTGCCAGCAGACAGCTTATGAACACTGAAGCTTTCTTT	CASRQLMNTEAFF
.	TRBV28	TRBJ1-3	.	TGTGCCAGCAGCCCGGGGGCCAACTCTGGAAACACCATATATTTT	CASSPGANSGNTIYF
.	TRBV2	TRBJ1-5	TRBD1	TGTGCCAGCAGTTTCGGGACAGGGCAGCCCCAGCATTTT	CASSFGTGQPQHF
once	TRBV11-2	TRBJ2-7	TRBD1	TGTGCCAGCAGCTTAGGGACAGGGCCCTACGAGCAGTACTTC	CASSLGTGPYEQYF
few	TRBV6-4	TRBJ1-2	.	TGTGCCAGCAGTGACTCCTGGGGGGCAGGAGGCTACACCTTC	CASSDSWGAGGYTF
.	TRBV30	TRBJ2-5	.	TGTGCCTGGATTATTTCCGGAAACGATGAAGAGACCCAGTACTTC	CAWIISGNDEETQYF
.	TRBV15	TRBJ1-5	.	TGTGCCACCAGCAGAGATCTCATTCAGCCCCAGCATTTT	CATSRDLIQPQHF
.	TRBV30	TRBJ1-5	.	TGTGCCTGGAGCGAACGGCGGTGGAGGTTTAGCAATCAGCCCCAGCATTTT	CAWSERRWRFSNQPQHF
.	TRBV7-2	TRBJ1-5	.	TGTGCCAGCAGCCCAGACGGGGATCAGCCCCAGCATTTT	CASSPDGDQPQHF
.	TRBV4-2	TRBJ2-7	.	TGTGCCAGCAGCTTGCAGAGCGGGTACGAGCAGTACTTC	CASSLQSGYEQYF
.	TRBV6-5	TRBJ2-1	TRBD2	TGTGCCAGCAGTTACTCGAGGCGGGGGGGCGGTGAGCAGTTCTTC	CASSYSRRGGGEQFF
.	TRBV11-3	TRBJ1-2	.	TGTGCCAGCAGCCCAGGCGTACAGGCCTTTAACTATGGCTACACCTTC	CASSPGVQAFNYGYTF
.	TRBV2	TRBJ2-7	TRBD2	TGTGCCAGCAGTCGAAGGACTAGCGGGCTAAGCTACGAGCAGTACTTC	CASSRRTSGLSYEQYF
.	TRBV7-3	TRBJ2-2	.	TGTGCCAGCGAGAACCCCACCGGGGAGCTGTTTTTT	CASENPTGELFF
.	TRBV6-5	TRBJ1-5	TRBD1	TGTGCCAGCAGGCGACAGGGGGGGGATCAGCCCCAGCATTTT	CASRRQGGDQPQHF
.	TRBV15	TRBJ2-5	.	TGTGCCACCAGCAGGGAACTTCCGGGTCACAGTATAATTAGGGCGGAGACCCAGTACTTC	CATSRELPGHSIIRAETQYF
.	TRBV4-2	TRBJ1-3	TRBD1	TGTGCCAGCAGCCTCGGGACAGACTTCTCTGGAAACACCATATATTTT	CASSLGTDFSGNTIYF
.	TRBV9	TRBJ2-5	TRBD2	TGTGCCAGCAGCCCCCGACTAGCGGGGCCCCACCGAGGAGAGACCCAGTACTTC	CASSPRLAGPHRGETQYF
.	TRBV11-2	TRBJ2-7	TRBD2	TGTGCCAGCAGCTTAGAAAACGACGTCTGGGGGGGTTACTACGAGCAGTACTTC	CASSLENDVWGGYYEQYF
.	TRBV6-6	TRBJ2-2	.	TGTGCCAGCTCCAGGACAGATTCCACCGGGGAGCTGTTTTTT	CASSRTDSTGELFF
.	TRBV18	TRBJ1-3	.	TGTGCCAGCTCACCATGGAGGGGCGACGGAAACACCATATATTTT	CASSPWRGDGNTIYF
few	TRBV7-2	TRBJ2-7	TRBD2	TGTGCCAGCAGTTTGAGCTCTAGCGGGGCCTTAGGGCAGTACTTC	CASSLSSSGALGQYF
.	TRBV13	TRBJ1-5	.	TGTGCCAGCAGCTTATATAGCAATCAGCCCCAGCATTTT	CASSLYSNQPQHF
large	TRBV6-5	TRBJ1-6	TRBD1	TGTGCCAGCAGTTCGGGACAGAAGAATTCACCCCTCCACTTT	CASSSGQKNSPLHF
.	TRBV5-1	TRBJ2-1	TRBD2	TGCGCCAGCAGCTTAACTAGCGTTTCCTACAATGAGCAGTTCTTC	CASSLTSVSYNEQFF
.	TRBV5-1	TRBJ2-1	TRBD1	TGCGCCAGCAGCTCGGGACAGTACAATGAGCAGTTCTTC	CASSSGQYNEQFF
many	TRBV11-1	TRBJ2-1	.	TGTGCCAGCAGCTTACGGGGGTCTAATGGCTACAATGAGCAGTTCTTC	CASSLRGSNGYNEQFF